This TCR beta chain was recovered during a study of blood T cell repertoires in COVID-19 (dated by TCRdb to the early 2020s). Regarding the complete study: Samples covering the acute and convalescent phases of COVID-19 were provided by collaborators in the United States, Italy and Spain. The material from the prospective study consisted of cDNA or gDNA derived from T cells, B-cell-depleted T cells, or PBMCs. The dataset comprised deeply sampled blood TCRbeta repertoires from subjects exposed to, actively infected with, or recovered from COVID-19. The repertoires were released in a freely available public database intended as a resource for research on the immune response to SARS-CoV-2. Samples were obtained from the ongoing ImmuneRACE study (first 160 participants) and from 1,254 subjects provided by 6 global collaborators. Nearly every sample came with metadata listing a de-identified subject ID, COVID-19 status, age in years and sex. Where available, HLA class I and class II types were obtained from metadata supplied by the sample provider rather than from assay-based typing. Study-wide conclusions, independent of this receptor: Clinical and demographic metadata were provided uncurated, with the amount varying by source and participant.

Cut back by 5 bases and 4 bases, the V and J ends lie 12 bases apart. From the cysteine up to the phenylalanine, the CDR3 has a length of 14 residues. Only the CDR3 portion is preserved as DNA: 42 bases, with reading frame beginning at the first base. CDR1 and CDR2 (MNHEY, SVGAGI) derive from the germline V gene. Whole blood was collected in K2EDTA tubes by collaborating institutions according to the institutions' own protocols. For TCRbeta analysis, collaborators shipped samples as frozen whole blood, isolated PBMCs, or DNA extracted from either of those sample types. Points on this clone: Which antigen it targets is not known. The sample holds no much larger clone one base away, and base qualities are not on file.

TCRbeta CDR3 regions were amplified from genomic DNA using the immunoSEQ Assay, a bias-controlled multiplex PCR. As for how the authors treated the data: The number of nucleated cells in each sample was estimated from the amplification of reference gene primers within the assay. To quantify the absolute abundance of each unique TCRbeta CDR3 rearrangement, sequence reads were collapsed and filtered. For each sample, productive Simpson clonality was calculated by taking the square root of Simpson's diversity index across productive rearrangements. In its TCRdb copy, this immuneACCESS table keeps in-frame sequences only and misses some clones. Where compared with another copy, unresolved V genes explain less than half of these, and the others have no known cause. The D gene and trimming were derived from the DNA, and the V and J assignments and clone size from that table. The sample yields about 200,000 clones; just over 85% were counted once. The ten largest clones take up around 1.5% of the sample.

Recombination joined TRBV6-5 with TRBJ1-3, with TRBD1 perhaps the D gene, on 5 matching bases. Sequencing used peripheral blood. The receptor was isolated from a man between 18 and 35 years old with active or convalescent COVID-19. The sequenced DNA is TGTGCCAGCAGTCCAGGGTACTTAGGAAACACCATATATTTT. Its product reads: CASSPGYLGNTIYF.